This section outlines one T cell receptor beta chain sequence together with its context. This entry comes from a study of blood T cell repertoires in COVID-19. The data were produced by immunoSEQ multiplex PCR, yet TCRdb's version contains in-frame clones alone and is incomplete. Of 250,000 to 300,000 clones listed, less than 90% are singletons. The CDR3 is 14 amino acids. V was shortened by 1 base and J by 4 bases, with 10 bases between the two germline ends. The germline V gene encodes CDR1 SGHDN and CDR2 FVKESK. J is TRBJ1-1 and V is TRBV14; TRBD1 might be the D (6 bases). The TCR comes from a woman in her seventies with COVID-19, enrolled during active disease. Material: peripheral blood. This CDR3 reads CASSQAGGGTEAFF. The CDR3 nucleotides read TGTGCCAGCAGCCAAGCGGGAGGGGGCACTGAAGCTTTCTTT.